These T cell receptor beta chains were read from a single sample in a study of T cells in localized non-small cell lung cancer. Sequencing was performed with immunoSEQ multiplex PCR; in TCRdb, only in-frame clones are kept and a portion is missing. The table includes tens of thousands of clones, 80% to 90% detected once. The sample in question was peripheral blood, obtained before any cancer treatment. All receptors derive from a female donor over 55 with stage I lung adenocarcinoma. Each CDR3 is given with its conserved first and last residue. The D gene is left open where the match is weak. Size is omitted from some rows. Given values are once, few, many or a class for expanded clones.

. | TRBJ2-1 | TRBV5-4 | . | CASSLLSRNSYNEQFF | TGTGCCAGCAGCTTGTTGTCCAGAAACTCCTACAATGAGCAGTTCTTC
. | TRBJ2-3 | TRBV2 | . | CASTPGTGAGHTQYF | TGTGCCAGCACCCCCGGGACGGGAGCTGGGCATACGCAGTATTTT
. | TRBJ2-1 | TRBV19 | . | CASSIGASPPYSREQFF | TGTGCCAGTAGTATAGGAGCGTCGCCCCCTTACTCCCGGGAGCAGTTCTTC
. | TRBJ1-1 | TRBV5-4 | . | CASSLGDTGNTEAFF | TGTGCCAGCAGCTTGGGAGATACGGGGAACACTGAAGCTTTCTTT
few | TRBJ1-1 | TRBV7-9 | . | CASSRTDTEAFF | TGTGCCAGCAGCCGGACAGACACTGAAGCTTTCTTT
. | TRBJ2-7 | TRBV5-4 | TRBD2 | CASSLGGLAGGLGEQYF | TGTGCCAGCAGCTTGGGGGGCCTAGCGGGAGGTTTGGGCGAGCAGTACTTC
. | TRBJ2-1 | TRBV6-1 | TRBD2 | CASSELASGSSYNEQFF | TGTGCCAGCAGTGAATTAGCTAGCGGTAGCTCCTACAATGAGCAGTTCTTC
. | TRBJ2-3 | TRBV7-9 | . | CASSSGSSSTDTQYF | TGTGCCAGCAGCTCCGGGAGTTCCAGCACAGATACGCAGTATTTT
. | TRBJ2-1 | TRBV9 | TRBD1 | CASSLTNRGHGNEQFF | TGTGCCAGCAGCCTAACTAACAGGGGGCATGGCAATGAGCAGTTCTTC
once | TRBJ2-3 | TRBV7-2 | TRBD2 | CASSDRAGADTQYF | TGTGCCAGCAGCGACCGAGCGGGGGCAGATACGCAGTATTTT
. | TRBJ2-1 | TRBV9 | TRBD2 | CASSVAGLPYNEQFF | TGTGCCAGCAGCGTAGCGGGACTACCGTACAATGAGCAGTTCTTC
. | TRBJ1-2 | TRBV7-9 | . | CASSKEGGIMMRGYTF | TGTGCCAGCAGCAAAGAGGGCGGCATCATGATGAGGGGCTACACCTTC
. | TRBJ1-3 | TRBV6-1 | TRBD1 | CASSQGALSGNTIYF | TGTGCCAGCAGCCAGGGGGCACTCTCTGGAAACACCATATATTTT
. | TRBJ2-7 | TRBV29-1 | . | CSVAPVTYEQYF | TGCAGCGTTGCACCGGTGACCTACGAGCAGTACTTC
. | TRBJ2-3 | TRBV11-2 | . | CASSSESTQYF | TGTGCCAGCAGCTCCGAGAGTACGCAGTATTTT
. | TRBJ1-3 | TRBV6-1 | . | CASSEESSSGNTIYF | TGTGCCAGCAGTGAAGAATCTAGCTCTGGAAACACCATATATTTT